The entry below gives a single T cell receptor beta chain sequence along with its context. What it recognizes is unknown. This sample is drawn from a study of cytomegalovirus exposure and HLA in healthy donors. Study-wide results and limits: Apparent HLA restriction characterized most CMV-associated TCR beta chains in a later analysis. In vitro, three CMV-associated chains proved specific for CMV antigens. Only CMV serostatus was available as immune exposure information. V- and J-gene trimming of TCR beta was linked (in a later analysis) to a missense DCLRE1C variant.

The PCR ran on 60 Vbeta and 13 Jbeta primers. Here immunoSEQ multiplex PCR was the method, and the copy in TCRdb shows in-frame clones only, minus some. The repertoire has about 230,000 clones, roughly 73% of them found once; the top ten carry around 0.44%. The sequence derives from a boy younger than 18 in good health and CMV-seronegative. The sample comprised PBMCs.

Here the CDR3 reads CASSEAAGGTAFF. CDR3 nucleotides: TGTGCCAGCAGTGAAGCGGCAGGGGGCACGGCTTTCTTT. The chain recombines TRBV6-1 with TRBJ1-1, with 8 nucleotides matching TRBD1. CDR1 and CDR2 from the germline V gene are MNHNS and SASEGT. V was pared by 0 bases and J by 11 bases, with 5 bases of the junction left unmatched. The CDR3 runs 13 residues.